A single sample is the source of the 9 T cell receptor beta chains below, sequenced in a study of blood T cell repertoires in COVID-19. Clones were read by immunoSEQ multiplex PCR, and TCRdb kept only the in-frame ones, dropping some. Here the sample spans 150,000 to 200,000 clones, about 85% being singletons. Material: peripheral blood. All receptors derive from a woman aged 80 or over with COVID-19, enrolled during active disease.

This sequence joins TRBV6-5 and TRBJ1-5, with a tentative D call TRBD1 (6 bases). The CDR3 totals 14 residues. Germline CDR1 and CDR2: MNHEY and SVGAGI. The ends were cut back, 7 bases at V and 4 bases at J, with 14 bases in the middle. The CDR3 nucleotides are TGTGCCAGCAACCAAGGACAGATAAATCAGCCCCAGCATTTT. Translated: CASNQGQINQPQHF.

The chain has TRBV14 and TRBJ2-7; perhaps TRBD2 as D (6 bases). Trimming removed 4 bases at V and 0 bases at J, with 16 bases between. This CDR3 spans 16 amino acids. The V gene's germline CDR1 is SGHDN and CDR2 FVKESK. Here the CDR3 DNA reads TGTGCCAGCAGCCCACTGCGCGGGGATTACTCCTACGAGCAGTACTTC. Translation gives CASSPLRGDYSYEQYF.

The chain employs TRBV3-1 (or the pseudogene TRBV3-2) and TRBJ2-3; perhaps TRBD2 as D (6 bases). V dropped 4 bases and J dropped 1 base, with 15 bases sitting between them. Germline V gene lookup returns CDR1 LGHDT and CDR2 YNNKEL (reference sequence). The CDR3 has 16 amino acids. CDR3 sequence: CASSPQGRRGTDTQYF. In DNA, the CDR3 is TGTGCCAGCAGCCCCCAGGGCCGGAGGGGCACAGATACGCAGTATTTT.

V gene TRBV2 combines with J gene TRBJ2-2; 8 bases map to TRBD2. The V gene's germline CDR1 is SNHLY and CDR2 FYNNEI. The V gene end was trimmed by 5 bases and the J gene end by 6 bases; junction bases not matched to a gene: 5. CDR3 length equals 14 residues. The CDR3 reads CASSMRGVAGELFF. For the CDR3, the DNA is TGTGCCAGCAGTATGCGGGGGGTCGCCGGGGAGCTGTTTTTT.

This clone was observed a few times. V gene TRBV4-1 combines with J gene TRBJ1-4, with D possibly being TRBD1 (6 bases). This CDR3 is 16 amino acids long. The germline V gene has CDR1 MGHRA and CDR2 YSYEKL. Trimming cost V 0 bases and J 7 bases, with 15 bases left between them. The CDR3 DNA reads TGCGCCAGCAGCCAAGATCCGGGGGGGCTTGGTGAAAAACTGTTTTTT. It translates to CASSQDPGGLGEKLFF.

The chain carries TRBV25-1 and TRBJ1-4; perhaps TRBD1 as D (6 bases). The germline V and J ends were trimmed by 4 bases and 14 bases, with 14 bases remaining between them. The germline CDR1 and CDR2 sequences are MGHDK and SYGVNS. This CDR3 contains 12 residues. The CDR3 region is CASSADRFGLFF. CDR3 coding DNA: TGTGCCAGCAGTGCGGACAGATTCGGCCTGTTTTTT.

The chain combines TRBV28 with TRBJ2-7; TRBD1 matches 10 bases. The V and J ends lost 2 bases and 4 bases, in that order; junction bases with no gene match: 11. The germline CDR1 and CDR2 sequences are MDHEN and SYDVKM. The CDR3 spans 17 residues. The CDR3 protein is CASSLPSGTGVLYEQYF. DNA of the CDR3: TGTGCCAGCAGTTTACCCTCCGGGACAGGGGTCCTATACGAGCAGTACTTC.

The chain is built from TRBV25-1 and TRBJ1-6; perhaps TRBD1 as D (6 bases). Germline V gives CDR1 MGHDK, CDR2 SYGVNS. V lost 5 bases to trimming and J lost 5 bases, with 13 bases between them. The CDR3 loop spans 15 amino acids. The DNA for the CDR3 is TGTGCCAGCAGTCGGGGGGGCATCGATAATTCACCCCTCCACTTT. Translating it yields CASSRGGIDNSPLHF.

The chain combines TRBV6-1 with TRBJ2-1; D is undetermined. The V end was cut by 3 bases, the J end by 0 bases, with 9 bases between. This CDR3 comprises 15 residues. Germline V CDR1 and CDR2: MNHNS, SASEGT. The chain's CDR3 is CASSEQSSSYNEQFF. CDR3 sequence (DNA): TGTGCCAGCAGTGAGCAATCGAGCTCCTACAATGAGCAGTTCTTC.